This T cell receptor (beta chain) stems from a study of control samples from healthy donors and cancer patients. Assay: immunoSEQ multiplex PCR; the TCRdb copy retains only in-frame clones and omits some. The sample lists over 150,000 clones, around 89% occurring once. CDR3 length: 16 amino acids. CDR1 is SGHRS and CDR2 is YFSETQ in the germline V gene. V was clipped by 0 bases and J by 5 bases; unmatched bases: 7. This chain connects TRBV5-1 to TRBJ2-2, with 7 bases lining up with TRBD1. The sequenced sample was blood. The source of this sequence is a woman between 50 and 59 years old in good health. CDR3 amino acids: CASSLGTGRNTGELFF. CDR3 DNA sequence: TGCGCCAGCAGCTTGGGGACAGGACGAAATACCGGGGAGCTGTTTTTT.